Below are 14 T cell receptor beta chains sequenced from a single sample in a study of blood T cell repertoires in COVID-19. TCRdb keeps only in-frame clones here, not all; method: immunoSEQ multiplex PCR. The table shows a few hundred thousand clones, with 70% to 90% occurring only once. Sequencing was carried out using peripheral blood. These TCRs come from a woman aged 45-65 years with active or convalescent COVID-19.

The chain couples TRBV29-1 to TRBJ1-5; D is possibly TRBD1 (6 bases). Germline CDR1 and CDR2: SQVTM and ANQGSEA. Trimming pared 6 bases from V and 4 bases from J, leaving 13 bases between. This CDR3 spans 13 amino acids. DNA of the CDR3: TGCAGCGTGGCCGGGACACCTAATCAGCCCCAGCATTTT. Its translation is CSVAGTPNQPQHF.

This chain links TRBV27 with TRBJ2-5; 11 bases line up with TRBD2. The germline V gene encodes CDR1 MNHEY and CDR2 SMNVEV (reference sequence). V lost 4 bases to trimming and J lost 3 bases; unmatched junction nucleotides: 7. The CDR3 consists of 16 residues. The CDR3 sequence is CASSYGLAGGEETQYF. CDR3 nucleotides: TGTGCCAGCAGTTACGGACTAGCGGGCGGTGAAGAGACCCAGTACTTC.

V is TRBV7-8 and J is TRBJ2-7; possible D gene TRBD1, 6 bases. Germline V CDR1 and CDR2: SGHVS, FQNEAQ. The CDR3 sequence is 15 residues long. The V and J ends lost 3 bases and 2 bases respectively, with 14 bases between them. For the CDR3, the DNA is TGTGCCAGCAGCTTCATTGACAGGATCCCCTACGAGCAGTACTTC. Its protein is CASSFIDRIPYEQYF.

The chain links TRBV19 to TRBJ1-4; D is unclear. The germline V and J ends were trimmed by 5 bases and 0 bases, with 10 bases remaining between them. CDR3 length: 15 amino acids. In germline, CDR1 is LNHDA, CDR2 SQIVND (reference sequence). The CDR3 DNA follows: TGTGCCAGTAGTCCAGACTTTACAACTAATGAAAAACTGTTTTTT. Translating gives CASSPDFTTNEKLFF.

The CDR3 DNA follows: TGCGCCAGCAGACTCTCCGTAAGCTCCTACAATGAGCAGTTCTTC. Protein sequence: CASRLSVSSYNEQFF. The rearrangement joins TRBV4-1 to TRBJ2-1, with D unresolved. V lost 6 bases and J lost 0, with 12 bases in between. This CDR3 is built from 15 residues. In germline, CDR1 is MGHRA, CDR2 YSYEKL.

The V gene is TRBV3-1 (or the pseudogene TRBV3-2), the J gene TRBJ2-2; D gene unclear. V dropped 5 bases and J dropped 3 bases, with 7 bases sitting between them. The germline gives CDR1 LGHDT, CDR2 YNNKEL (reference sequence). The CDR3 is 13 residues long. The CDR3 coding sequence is TGTGCCAGCAGCTCCCGGGACACCGGGGAGCTGTTTTTT. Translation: CASSSRDTGELFF.

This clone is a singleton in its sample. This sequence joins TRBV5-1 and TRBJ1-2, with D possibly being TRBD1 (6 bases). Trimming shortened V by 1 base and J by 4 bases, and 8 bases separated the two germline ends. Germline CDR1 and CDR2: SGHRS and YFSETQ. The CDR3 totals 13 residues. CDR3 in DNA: TGCGCCAGCAGCTTGCGGGGGGCCTATGGCTACACCTTC. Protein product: CASSLRGAYGYTF.

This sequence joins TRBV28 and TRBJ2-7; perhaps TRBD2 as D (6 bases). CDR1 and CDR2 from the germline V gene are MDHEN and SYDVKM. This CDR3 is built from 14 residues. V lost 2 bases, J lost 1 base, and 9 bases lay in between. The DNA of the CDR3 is TGTGCCAGCAGTTTAGGGACTGAGTCCTACGAGCAGTACTTC. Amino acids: CASSLGTESYEQYF.

CDR3 sequence (DNA): TGTGCCAGCAGCCCAGTGACAGGGACGCACACTGAAGCTTTCTTT. It encodes CASSPVTGTHTEAFF. V and J are TRBV7-2 and TRBJ1-1, with 7 bases matching TRBD1. Germline V gene sequence: CDR1 SGHTA, CDR2 FQGNSA. The CDR3 sequence is 15 residues long. Unmatched junction bases numbered 9, after V lost 5 bases and J lost 3 bases.

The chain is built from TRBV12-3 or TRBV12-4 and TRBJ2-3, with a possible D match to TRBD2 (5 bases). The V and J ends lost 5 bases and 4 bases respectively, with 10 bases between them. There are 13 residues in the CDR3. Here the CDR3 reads CASSPGEADTQYF. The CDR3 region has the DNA TGTGCCAGCAGTCCCGGGGAAGCAGATACGCAGTATTTT.

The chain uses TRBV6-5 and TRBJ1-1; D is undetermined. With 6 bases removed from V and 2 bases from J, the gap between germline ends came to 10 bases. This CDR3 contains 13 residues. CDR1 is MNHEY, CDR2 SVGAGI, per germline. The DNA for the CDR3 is TGTGCCAGCAGCCGTGGGCCCAACACTGAAGCTTTCTTT. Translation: CASSRGPNTEAFF.

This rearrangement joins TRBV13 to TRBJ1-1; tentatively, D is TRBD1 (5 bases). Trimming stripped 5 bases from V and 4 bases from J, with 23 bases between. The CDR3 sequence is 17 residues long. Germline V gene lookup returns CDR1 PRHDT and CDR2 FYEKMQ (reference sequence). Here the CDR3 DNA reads TGTGCCAGCAGCCGACTCTCCGGGACTACAGTGGGCACTGAAGCTTTCTTT. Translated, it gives CASSRLSGTTVGTEAFF.

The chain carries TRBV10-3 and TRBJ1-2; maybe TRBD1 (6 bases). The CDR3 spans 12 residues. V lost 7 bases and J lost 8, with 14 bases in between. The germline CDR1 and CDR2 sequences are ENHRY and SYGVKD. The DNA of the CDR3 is TGTGCCATCAAAGACAGGTTAGGGGGCTACACCTTC. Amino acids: CAIKDRLGGYTF.

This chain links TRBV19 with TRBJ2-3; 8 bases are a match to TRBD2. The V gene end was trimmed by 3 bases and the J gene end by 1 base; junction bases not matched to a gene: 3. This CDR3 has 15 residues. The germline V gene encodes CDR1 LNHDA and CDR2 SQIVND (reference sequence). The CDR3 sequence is CASSMISGGTDTQYF. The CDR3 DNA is TGTGCCAGTAGTATGATTAGCGGGGGCACAGATACGCAGTATTTT.